The 32 T cell receptor beta chains given below trace back to one sample, sequenced in a study of control samples from healthy donors and cancer patients. Profiling relied on immunoSEQ multiplex PCR, and the TCRdb table lists in-frame clones only, not all of them. The table shows roughly 73,000 clones, with approximately 92% occurring only once. The sample comprised blood. Receptors originate from a woman between 55 and 75 years old in good health.

The chain recombines TRBV6-1 with TRBJ1-5; D uncertain. Trimming took 0 bases from V and 11 from J, leaving 14 bases between them. The CDR3 covers 14 residues. Germline V gives CDR1 MNHNS, CDR2 SASEGT. CDR3 region: CASSEAVERGSQHF. The CDR3 region has the DNA TGTGCCAGCAGTGAAGCGGTCGAGCGTGGGTCCCAGCATTTT.

This clone appeared a single time. The chain carries TRBV28 and TRBJ1-2; D is ambiguous. This CDR3 spans 12 amino acids. V was pared by 6 bases and J by 2 bases, with 7 bases between. Germline V gives CDR1 MDHEN, CDR2 SYDVKM. This CDR3 reads CASSLRNYGYTF. CDR3 in DNA: TGTGCCAGCAGCCTTAGAAACTATGGCTACACCTTC.

V usage is TRBV2 and J usage is TRBJ1-1; D is uncertain. Germline CDR1 reads SNHLY; CDR2 reads FYNNEI. V lost 5 bases, J lost 0 bases, and 10 bases lay in between. The CDR3 consists of 14 residues. The CDR3 loop reads CASSPPYMNTEAFF. CDR3 coding DNA: TGTGCCAGCAGTCCCCCGTACATGAACACTGAAGCTTTCTTT.

This chain connects TRBV19 to TRBJ1-1; D not certain. The V end was cut by 1 base, the J end by 0 bases, with 18 bases between. The CDR3 contains 18 residues. The V gene's germline CDR1 is LNHDA and CDR2 SQIVND (reference sequence). The CDR3 DNA reads TGTGCCAGTAGTATAGGAGGTCTCTCCGGTGGAATGAACACTGAAGCTTTCTTT. It codes for CASSIGGLSGGMNTEAFF.

This clone was counted once. The rearrangement links TRBV6-6 to TRBJ2-7, with a weak D call TRBD1 (5 bases). The CDR3 extends over 15 amino acids. Trimming stripped 7 bases from V and 7 bases from J, with 23 bases between. Germline V gene data show CDR1 as MNHNY and CDR2 as SVGAGI (reference sequence). The CDR3 spells CASTNQWGSPREQYF. CDR3 in DNA: TGTGCCAGCACCAACCAGTGGGGCTCTCCCAGGGAGCAGTACTTC.

This clone showed up just once. The rearrangement joins TRBV24-1 to TRBJ2-3; 7 bases map to TRBD1. The CDR3 is 19 amino acids. Per the germline V gene, CDR1 is KGHDR and CDR2 is SFDVKD. Unmatched junction bases numbered 19, after V lost 8 bases and J lost 0 bases. The CDR3: CATNTSDRPSHTSTDTQYF. Written as DNA, the CDR3 is TGTGCCACCAATACCTCGGACAGGCCCTCCCATACTAGCACAGATACGCAGTATTTT.

The chain is built from TRBV10-3 and TRBJ1-1, with D possibly matching TRBD1 (5 bases). This CDR3 contains 13 residues. The germline CDR1 and CDR2 sequences are ENHRY and SYGVKD. V was cut by 6 bases and J by 1 base, with 9 bases left in between. In DNA, the CDR3 is TGTGCCATCAGGGGACGGCAGAACACTGAAGCTTTCTTT. Translated, it gives CAIRGRQNTEAFF.

The chain links TRBV5-5 to TRBJ2-7; 8 bases line up with TRBD2. This CDR3 is built from 13 residues. CDR1 is SGHKS and CDR2 is YYEKEE in the germline V gene (reference sequence). The ends lost 0 bases at V and 7 bases at J; junction bases unmatched: 3. CDR3 nucleotides: TGTGCCAGCAGCTTGGTTGCTAGCGGGGAGCAGTACTTC. Amino acid sequence: CASSLVASGEQYF.

This clone appeared a single time. The chain employs TRBV30 and TRBJ1-3, with D uncertain. The CDR3 consists of 16 residues. V gave up 0 bases and J gave up 0 bases, with 12 bases separating them. Looked up from germline, CDR1 is GTSNPN and CDR2 is SVGIG (reference sequence). The DNA for the CDR3 is TGTGCCTGGAGTGTACGCAGCAGCCGCTCTGGAAACACCATATATTTT. This translates into CAWSVRSSRSGNTIYF.

V gene TRBV5-1 combines with J gene TRBJ2-5, with D unresolved. V was pared by 4 bases and J by 5 bases, with 12 bases between. CDR3 length: 13 amino acids. Germline V gives CDR1 SGHRS, CDR2 YFSETQ. The CDR3 sequence is CASSTGLEETQYF. CDR3 bases: TGCGCCAGCAGCACCGGTCTAGAGGAGACCCAGTACTTC.

This chain links TRBV28 with TRBJ2-1; D is undetermined. The CDR3 runs 9 residues. Trimming took off 8 bases at V and 8 bases at J, with 4 bases between the two ends. Germline loops: CDR1 MDHEN, CDR2 SYDVKM. This CDR3 is CASGYEQFF. The DNA for the CDR3 is TGTGCCAGCGGGTATGAGCAGTTCTTC. Together with reference TRBV28 and TRBJ2-1, the CDR3 gives the full variable domain: DVKVTQSSRYLVKRTGEKVFLECVQDMDHENMFWYRQDPGLGLRLIYFSYDVKMKEKGDIPEGYSVSREKKERFSLILESASTNQTSMYLCASGYEQFFGPGTRLTVL.

The chain has TRBV2 and TRBJ1-4; TRBD1 might be the D (5 bases). V was clipped by 6 bases and J by 5 bases, with 19 bases between them. Germline CDR1 reads SNHLY; CDR2 reads FYNNEI. There are 16 residues in the CDR3. CDR3 sequence reads: CASSQLPTGPNEKLFF. DNA for the CDR3: TGTGCCAGCAGCCAACTCCCAACGGGGCCAAATGAAAAACTGTTTTTT.

The chain carries TRBV18 and TRBJ2-6, with a weak D call TRBD1 (5 bases). This CDR3 spans 16 amino acids. Germline CDR1 and CDR2: KGHSH and LQKENI. Trimming pared 3 bases from V and 4 bases from J, leaving 13 bases between. In DNA form, the CDR3 reads TGTGCCAGCTCACCGGTTCAGGGAACCGGGGCCAACGTCCTGACTTTC. It encodes CASSPVQGTGANVLTF. The full variable domain, its missing parts supplied by reference TRBV18 and TRBJ2-6, is NAGVMQNPRHLVRRRGQEARLRCSPMKGHSHVYWYRQLPEEGLKFMVYLQKENIIDESGMPKERFSAEFPKEGPSILRIQQVVRGDSAAYFCASSPVQGTGANVLTFGAGSRLTVL.

J is TRBJ1-6 and V is TRBV30, with D tentatively TRBD1 (6 bases). Per the germline V gene, CDR1 is GTSNPN and CDR2 is SVGIG (reference sequence). This CDR3 has 14 amino acids. With 2 bases removed from V and 7 bases from J, the gap between germline ends came to 12 bases. The CDR3 nucleotides are TGTGCCTGGAGTACAGGACAGCCCAATTCACCCCTCCACTTT. This gives the protein CAWSTGQPNSPLHF.

The chain recombines TRBV12-3 or TRBV12-4 with TRBJ1-1; no clear D. Trimming left V 6 bases short and J 11 bases short, with 16 bases between. This CDR3 has 12 residues. CDR3 amino acids: CASSPTAPLAFF. In DNA form, the CDR3 reads TGTGCCAGCAGCCCGACGGCCCCTCTCGCTTTCTTT.

This chain joins TRBV7-8 and TRBJ1-2; 8 bases are shared with TRBD1. In germline, CDR1 is SGHVS, CDR2 FQNEAQ. The V segment lost 5 bases and the J segment 3 bases; nucleotides outside the gene matches: 8. This CDR3 has 15 residues. The CDR3 coding sequence is TGTGCCAGCAGCCCAACCGGGACAGGATACTATGGCTACACCTTC. It is translated as CASSPTGTGYYGYTF.

The J gene is TRBJ2-6, the V gene TRBV11-2; D not resolved. Germline V lookup: CDR1 SGHAT, CDR2 FQNNGV. This CDR3 is 15 amino acids long. The V gene lost 5 bases and the J gene lost 0 bases, with 8 bases spanning the gap. This CDR3 is CASSSSHSGANVLTF. The CDR3 bases are TGTGCCAGCAGCAGCAGCCACTCTGGGGCCAACGTCCTGACTTTC.

The J gene is TRBJ2-7, the V gene TRBV7-2; D may be TRBD1 (6 bases). The V gene lost 4 bases and the J gene lost 0 bases, with 16 bases spanning the gap. Looked up from germline, CDR1 is SGHTA and CDR2 is FQGNSA. The CDR3 covers 16 residues. In DNA form, the CDR3 reads TGTGCCAGCAGCTGGCCGACAGGATTAAGCTCCTACGAGCAGTACTTC. Amino acids: CASSWPTGLSSYEQYF.

The V call is TRBV5-1, the J call TRBJ1-4; D call uncertain. The V end was cut by 3 bases, the J end by 8 bases, with 14 bases between. From germline, CDR1 is SGHRS and CDR2 YFSETQ. This CDR3 comprises 14 residues. CDR3 DNA: TGCGCCAGCAGCTCGGACGGAGGAGAAGAAAAACTGTTTTTT. It codes for CASSSDGGEEKLFF.

This rearrangement joins TRBV30 to TRBJ1-5; possibly TRBD1 for D (5 bases). The CDR3 has 13 residues. V shed 0 bases and J shed 5 bases, with 8 bases lying between them. Germline V CDR1 and CDR2: GTSNPN, SVGIG (reference sequence). The CDR3 is CAWSVDRHQPQHF. CDR3 in DNA: TGTGCCTGGAGTGTAGACAGACATCAGCCCCAGCATTTT.

The chain is built from TRBV5-4 and TRBJ2-3; possibly TRBD2 for D (7 bases). Germline-derived CDR1 and CDR2 are SGHNT and YYREEE (reference sequence). The CDR3 covers 16 residues. The ends were cut back, 0 bases at V and 3 bases at J, with 14 bases in the middle. This chain's CDR3 is CASSLGRGAWTDTQYF. The CDR3, as DNA: TGTGCCAGCAGCTTGGGTCGGGGGGCATGGACAGATACGCAGTATTTT.

The CDR3 DNA follows: TGCAGCTCCTCATCGTACAATGAGCAGTTCTTC. Residues: CSSSSYNEQFF. This rearrangement joins TRBV29-1 to TRBJ2-1; D gene uncertain. The CDR3 length is 11 residues. V was clipped by 8 bases and J by 4 bases, with 9 bases between them. The germline CDR1 and CDR2 sequences are SQVTM and ANQGSEA.

The V gene is TRBV7-2, the J gene TRBJ2-1, with 9 positions matching TRBD2. The V gene's germline CDR1 is SGHTA and CDR2 FQGNSA. This CDR3 comprises 15 residues. J gave up 6 bases and V 4 bases, and 7 bases lay outside the gene matches. CDR3 sequence: CASSYSGSTVNEQFF. The CDR3 DNA reads TGTGCCAGCAGCTATAGCGGGAGTACAGTCAATGAGCAGTTCTTC.

This clone came up once. The rearrangement links TRBV11-2 to TRBJ2-1; no reliable D call. Trimming stripped 8 bases from V and 6 bases from J, with 14 bases between. The CDR3 consists of 13 residues. Germline V CDR1 and CDR2: SGHAT, FQNNGV. The CDR3 DNA sequence: TGTGCCAGCGGGTTGGGTTTAAGCAATGAGCAGTTCTTC. Encoded protein: CASGLGLSNEQFF.

The chain couples TRBV6-6 to TRBJ1-5; D not certain. The V gene lost 2 bases and the J gene lost 2 bases, with 10 bases spanning the gap. The CDR3 runs 15 residues. Germline V lookup: CDR1 MNHNY, CDR2 SVGAGI (reference sequence). The CDR3 is CASSYGSGRNQPQHF. The CDR3 coding sequence is TGTGCCAGCAGTTACGGCTCCGGTCGCAATCAGCCCCAGCATTTT.

The chain recombines TRBV20-1 with TRBJ1-5, with D tentatively TRBD1 (6 bases). V lost 3 bases and J 3 bases, leaving 15 bases between the germline ends. From germline, CDR1 is DFQATT and CDR2 SNEGSKA (reference sequence). This CDR3 spans 15 amino acids. CDR3 region: CSASVQKGHNQPQHF. The CDR3, as DNA: TGCAGTGCTAGTGTCCAGAAGGGACACAATCAGCCCCAGCATTTT.

The chain carries TRBV6-5 and TRBJ2-3; D remains ambiguous. The length of the CDR3 is 12 residues. V lost 3 bases to trimming and J lost 5 bases, with 6 bases between them. Looked up from germline, CDR1 is MNHEY and CDR2 is SVGAGI. CDR3 sequence: CASSYLGDTQYF. The CDR3, as DNA: TGTGCCAGCAGTTATTTGGGAGATACGCAGTATTTT.

The chain couples TRBV28 to TRBJ2-7, with D perhaps TRBD1 (6 bases). CDR3 size: 13 residues. In germline, CDR1 is MDHEN, CDR2 SYDVKM. With 5 bases removed from V and 4 bases from J, the gap between germline ends came to 12 bases. The CDR3 region is CASSRQVPYEQYF. The CDR3 DNA is TGTGCCAGCAGTCGACAGGTACCTTACGAGCAGTACTTC.

As DNA, the CDR3 is TGTGCCAGCAGCTTTCAGGGGGGAGGGAACACCGGGGAGCTGTTTTTT. Its protein is CASSFQGGGNTGELFF. This rearrangement joins TRBV7-2 to TRBJ2-2; maybe TRBD1 (7 bases). Per germline, CDR1 SGHTA and CDR2 FQGNSA. V was trimmed by 3 bases and J by 1 base, leaving 12 bases between them. This CDR3 comprises 16 residues.

The V gene is TRBV5-6, the J gene TRBJ1-1; D unclear. The germline V gene encodes CDR1 SGHDT and CDR2 YYEEEE. There are 13 residues in the CDR3. Deletions cut 4 bases from V and 6 bases from J, with 13 bases between. The CDR3 here is CASSRQARPEAFF. In DNA, the CDR3 is TGTGCCAGCAGCCGACAAGCGCGTCCTGAAGCTTTCTTT.

The V call is TRBV27, the J call TRBJ1-4, with D hard to call. CDR3 length: 15 amino acids. V was shortened by 6 bases and J by 6 bases, with 17 bases between the two germline ends. Germline V gene data show CDR1 as MNHEY and CDR2 as SMNVEV (reference sequence). The CDR3 bases are TGTGCCAGCAGCAGATGGCTCAACGGTTATGAAAAACTGTTTTTT. Translating gives CASSRWLNGYEKLFF. The variable domain in full, with the rest retrieved from reference TRBV27 and TRBJ1-4, is EAQVTQNPRYLITVTGKKLTVTCSQNMNHEYMSWYRQDPGLGLRQIYYSMNVEVTDKGDVPEGYKVSRKEKRNFPLILESPSPNQTSLYFCASSRWLNGYEKLFFGSGTQLSVL.

The V call is TRBV6-1, the J call TRBJ2-5, with D perhaps TRBD1 (6 bases). The CDR3 is 16 amino acids. V shed 4 bases and J shed 5 bases, with 20 bases lying between them. Germline values: CDR1 MNHNS, CDR2 SASEGT. The CDR3, as DNA: TGTGCCAGCAGTGCCCGATCTACAGGGTTTGAGGAGACCCAGTACTTC. Amino acids: CASSARSTGFEETQYF.